Listed here is a single T cell receptor (beta chain). Antigen specificity is unknown. The data are from a study of vaccination effects on CD4 cells after COVID-19. Overall study results and limits: Infection-derived and vaccine-derived clones contracted markedly late after vaccination.

Using viral peptide pools, the ViraFEST assay grew out antigen-specific CD4+ T cells prior to sequencing. Cells that had been cultured for nine to eleven days were the source of isolated CD4+ T cells. This individual contracted SARS-CoV-2 between March and December 2020, as verified by PCR. Researchers swapped half the medium for IL-2 medium on both days 3 and 7. Only in-frame clones appear in the TCRdb table, and some are missing; sequencing was by immunoSEQ multiplex PCR. The sample has 20,000 to 30,000 clones; 69% are singletons. Germline CDR1 is SGHTS and CDR2 is YDEGEE. The CDR3 spans 15 residues. V was clipped by 4 bases and J by 3 bases; unmatched bases: 5.

Sequenced here: CD4+ T cells from PBMCs cultured with SARS-CoV-2 spike peptides, sampled before COVID-19 vaccination. This sequence joins TRBV5-8 and TRBJ2-2, with 8 bases lining up with TRBD1. The clonotype comes from a human donor who had a prior SARS-CoV-2 infection. DNA of the CDR3: TGTGCCAGCAGCCGGACAGGGCTTTACACCGGGGAGCTGTTTTTT. It encodes CASSRTGLYTGELFF.